This T cell receptor beta chain was profiled in a study of regulatory T cells in long-lasting Graves disease. V was clipped by 4 bases and J by 9 bases; unmatched bases: 14. CDR1 MNHNS and CDR2 SASEGT come from the germline V gene. The CDR3 is 15 residues long. Time point here: persistent/refractory GD, antithyroid drugs over 5 years with positive TRAb. PBMC-extracted RNA yielded the TCR library. CDR3-region Arm-PCR and iRepertoire HTBI primers produced the TCR beta libraries. Using its own MiXCR run on the multiplex PCR reads, TCRdb lists one record per CDR3 protein. The table includes about 660,000 distinct CDR3 sequences, around 30% detected once.

The V call is TRBV6-1, the J call TRBJ2-7; 8 bases match TRBD2. The clonotype originates from a female donor with Graves disease. Sequenced here: peripheral blood mononuclear cells (PBMCs), sampled when the disease was refractory, from a patient treated with antithyroid drugs. The CDR3 is CASSVRGGQGTSQYF. In nucleotides, the CDR3 is TGTGCCAGCAGTGTACGGGGGGGGCAGGGGACCTCGCAGTACTTC.